This T cell receptor beta chain is drawn from a study of blood T cells in healthy people across ages. Study-wide results and limits: Per million T cells, TCR beta diversity dropped about linearly as age rose.

As concerns this clonotype: The target antigen is unknown.

The CDR3 has 13 residues. Germline assignment: CDR1 DFQATT and CDR2 SNEGSKA (reference sequence). V lost 2 bases, J lost 7 bases, and 15 bases lay in between. A sample-barcoded 5' primer and a J-beta primer mix were used in a second PCR of roughly 6 to 12 cycles. TCRdb re-called the 5' RACE reads with MiXCR, one entry per CDR3 protein. The sample has roughly 1.9 million distinct CDR3 sequences, about 39% seen once. Sequencing was done on a sample of blood. This chain connects TRBV20-1 to TRBJ2-7; the D gene is possibly TRBD2 (5 bases). The TCR was taken from a human donor in good health. CDR3 in DNA: TGCAGTGCTAGACGACCGACTACGTGGGAGCAGTACTTC. This codes for CSARRPTTWEQYF.